The T cell receptor beta chain under discussion was sequenced for a study of blood T cell repertoires in COVID-19. Libraries were prepared by immunoSEQ multiplex PCR; TCRdb keeps only in-frame clonotypes and omits some of them. The repertoire has a few hundred thousand clones, 65% to 85% of them found once; the top ten carry around 4.7%. The CDR3 runs 15 residues. Germline loops: CDR1 MNHEY, CDR2 SVGAGI. Deletions cut 6 bases from V and 2 bases from J, with 11 bases between. In assigning cohorts, the study relied on participant-reported clinical history. The sample was PBMCs or T cells enriched from blood (not recorded which). This chain connects TRBV6-5 to TRBJ1-6; D is possibly TRBD1 (6 bases). The sequence was obtained from a man younger than 45 with acute COVID-19. The chain's CDR3 is CASRAGATYNSPLHF. The CDR3 nucleotides are TGTGCCAGCAGGGCAGGGGCGACCTATAATTCACCCCTCCACTTT.